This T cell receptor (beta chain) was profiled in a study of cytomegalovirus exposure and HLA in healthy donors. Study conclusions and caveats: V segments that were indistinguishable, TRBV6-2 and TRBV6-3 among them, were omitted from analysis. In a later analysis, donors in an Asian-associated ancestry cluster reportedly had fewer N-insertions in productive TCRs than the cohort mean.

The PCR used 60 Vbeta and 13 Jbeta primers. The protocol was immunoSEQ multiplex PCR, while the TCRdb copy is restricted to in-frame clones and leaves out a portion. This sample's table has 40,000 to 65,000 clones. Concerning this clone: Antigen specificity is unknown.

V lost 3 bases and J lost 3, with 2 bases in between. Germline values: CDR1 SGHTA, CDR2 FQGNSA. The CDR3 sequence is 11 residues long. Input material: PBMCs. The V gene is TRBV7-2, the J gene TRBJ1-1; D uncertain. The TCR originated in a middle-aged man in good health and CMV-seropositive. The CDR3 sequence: CASSFDTEAFF. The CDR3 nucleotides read TGTGCCAGCAGCTTCGACACTGAAGCTTTCTTT.